The 15 T cell receptor beta chains below come from one sample, sequenced in a study of shared clonotypes between healthy human individuals. Positively selected for CCR7, the CD45RO-negative cells used as naive CD8 cells excluded terminally differentiated effector memory CD45RA+ cells. Profiled with immunoSEQ multiplex PCR; TCRdb holds only in-frame clones, not every one. The table lists about 820,000 clones, nearly 95% of them singletons. Material for sequencing was naive CD8+ T cells sorted from blood. The receptors shown here come from a young man in good health.

This sequence joins TRBV29-1 and TRBJ2-7, with 11 bases fitting TRBD1. V trimming: 7 bases; J trimming: 5 bases; junction bases outside the gene matches: 7. Germline V gives CDR1 SQVTM, CDR2 ANQGSEA. The CDR3 spans 13 residues. CDR3 amino acids: CSARTGGVDEQYF. The DNA for the CDR3 is TGCAGCGCTAGGACAGGGGGCGTCGACGAGCAGTACTTC.

The chain has TRBV19 and TRBJ2-5, with 7 bases matching TRBD2. The junction had 8 bases not matched to a gene; V was cut back by 3 bases and J by 4 bases. In germline, CDR1 is LNHDA, CDR2 SQIVND (reference sequence). CDR3 length equals 15 residues. This chain's CDR3 is CASSMVAGVVETQYF. DNA for the CDR3: TGTGCCAGTAGTATGGTCGCGGGAGTTGTAGAGACCCAGTACTTC.

V and J are TRBV5-1 and TRBJ2-1; TRBD2 matches at 12 bases. Germline CDR1 reads SGHRS; CDR2 reads YFSETQ. Trimming at V came to 3 bases and at J to 0 bases, leaving 4 bases not matched to a gene. The CDR3 consists of 17 residues. This CDR3 reads CASSSGLAGSSYNEQFF. The CDR3 region has the DNA TGCGCCAGCAGCTCGGGACTAGCGGGCAGCTCCTACAATGAGCAGTTCTTC.

The rearrangement joins TRBV28 to TRBJ1-1; 8 bases align to TRBD1. The CDR3 has 13 amino acids. V lost 7 bases to trimming and J lost 7 bases; unmatched junction nucleotides: 8. The germline gives CDR1 MDHEN, CDR2 SYDVKM. The CDR3 spells CASTHDRGDEAFF. The CDR3, as DNA: TGTGCCAGCACTCACGACAGGGGCGATGAAGCTTTCTTT.

The chain joins TRBV6-1 to TRBJ1-3; D gene ambiguous. The CDR3 covers 15 residues. Germline CDR1 and CDR2: MNHNS and SASEGT. V lost 9 bases and J 1 base, leaving 16 bases between the germline ends. The CDR3 loop reads CASDREPKSGNTIYF. CDR3 DNA sequence: TGTGCCAGTGACCGGGAGCCCAAGTCTGGAAACACCATATATTTT.

The chain uses TRBV28 and TRBJ2-2, with D perhaps given as TRBD1 or TRBD2 (6 bases each). Per the germline V gene, CDR1 is MDHEN and CDR2 is SYDVKM. This CDR3 is built from 13 residues. Trimming pared 5 bases from V and 6 bases from J, leaving 10 bases between. The CDR3 protein is CASSNREAGELFF. In DNA, the CDR3 is TGTGCCAGCAGTAACAGGGAGGCCGGGGAGCTGTTTTTT.

The chain employs TRBV10-3 and TRBJ1-5; a possible D gene is TRBD1 (5 bases). Germline lookup yields CDR1 ENHRY and CDR2 SYGVKD. The CDR3 has 16 amino acids. V lost 0 bases and J lost 1, with 10 bases in between. The CDR3 spells CAISESVGGSNQPQHF. The CDR3 nucleotides read TGTGCCATCAGTGAGTCCGTCGGGGGGAGCAATCAGCCCCAGCATTTT.

Concerning this clone itself: The junction and the germline gene differ at one end; a read error may be behind it. The rearrangement uses TRBV9 and TRBJ1-1, with D possibly being TRBD1 (5 bases). The CDR3 has 11 amino acids. CDR1 is SGDLS, CDR2 YYNGEE, per germline. The CDR3 nucleotides read TGTGCCAGCAGCCCCTTGGCCGGGGCGTCCTTT. It codes for CASSPLAGASF.

The chain links TRBV6-5 to TRBJ2-5; no firm D call. Trimming pared 1 base from V and 3 bases from J, leaving 9 bases between. Germline V gives CDR1 MNHEY, CDR2 SVGAGI. The CDR3 consists of 14 residues. CDR3 residues: CASSYYSGKETQYF. For the CDR3, the DNA is TGTGCCAGCAGTTACTACTCTGGTAAAGAGACCCAGTACTTC.

V and J are TRBV29-1 and TRBJ1-2, with a weak D call TRBD1 (5 bases). The germline V and J ends were trimmed by 5 bases and 8 bases, with 18 bases remaining between them. This CDR3 is 13 amino acids long. Germline V gene lookup returns CDR1 SQVTM and CDR2 ANQGSEA. CDR3 DNA: TGCAGCGTTTTCAGGGAATTTACGGAAGGCTACACCTTC. Its translation: CSVFREFTEGYTF.

The chain links TRBV7-8 to TRBJ2-1; 9 bases match TRBD2. J gave up 8 bases and V 4 bases, and 12 bases lay outside the gene matches. The germline gives CDR1 SGHVS, CDR2 FQNEAQ. There are 16 residues in the CDR3. As DNA, the CDR3 is TGTGCCAGCAGCTATTGGCCTAGCGGGACTGTCGATGAGCAGTTCTTC. Protein sequence: CASSYWPSGTVDEQFF.

CDR3 DNA: TGTGCCAGCAGTGAAGCGCGACTAAGCTCCTACAATGAGCAGTTCTTC. Amino acid sequence: CASSEARLSSYNEQFF. The chain joins TRBV6-1 to TRBJ2-1; the D gene is possibly TRBD2 (5 bases). The germline V gene has CDR1 MNHNS and CDR2 SASEGT. The V end was cut by 0 bases, the J end by 0 bases, with 9 bases between. The CDR3 has 16 amino acids.

The V gene is TRBV27, the J gene TRBJ2-1; 9 bases are shared with TRBD2. The CDR3 has 14 residues. CDR1 and CDR2 from the germline V gene are MNHEY and SMNVEV (reference sequence). The ends lost 6 bases at V and 3 bases at J; junction bases unmatched: 3. CDR3 amino acids: CASRSGGNYNEQFF. The CDR3 bases are TGTGCCAGCAGGAGCGGGGGGAACTACAATGAGCAGTTCTTC.

The rearrangement links TRBV10-3 to TRBJ2-5; 8 bases agree with TRBD1. This CDR3 has 14 residues. In germline, CDR1 is ENHRY, CDR2 SYGVKD. V shed 2 bases and J 4 bases; nucleotides not matched to a gene: 3. The CDR3 DNA sequence: TGTGCCATCAGTGAGGGCAGGGGGCGAGAGACCCAGTACTTC. This sequence encodes CAISEGRGRETQYF.

J is TRBJ2-7 and V is TRBV19; D unclear. Germline loops: CDR1 LNHDA, CDR2 SQIVND (reference sequence). Between the trimmed V and J ends, which lost 5 bases and 1 base, there was a span of 9 bases. This CDR3 comprises 13 residues. DNA for the CDR3: TGTGCCAGTAGTGCCGCCCGGTCCTACGAGCAGTACTTC. It yields the protein CASSAARSYEQYF.